The 30 T cell receptor beta chains below all came from one sample that was sequenced in a study of T cell responses to AZD1222 COVID-19 vaccine. Assay used: immunoSEQ multiplex PCR; TCRdb lists only in-frame clones, some missing. In the table there are more than 85,000 clones, approximately 81% of which are singletons. The specimen comprised peripheral blood, sampled on day 0 of AZD1222 vaccination. The receptors were gathered from an adult in good health.

The chain recombines TRBV9 with TRBJ1-1; tentative D call: TRBD1 (5 bases). The CDR3 totals 15 residues. CDR1 and CDR2 from the germline V gene are SGDLS and YYNGEE. V lost 2 bases to trimming and J lost 8 bases, with 19 bases between them. The CDR3 DNA is TGTGCCAGCAGCGTTGACCCGACGGACACTGGGGAAGCTTTCTTT. This codes for CASSVDPTDTGEAFF.

V and J are TRBV7-2 and TRBJ2-5; the match to TRBD2 covers 8 bases. The CDR3 is 15 residues long. J was trimmed by 1 base and V by 4 bases; bases with no gene match: 5. Germline lookup yields CDR1 SGHTA and CDR2 FQGNSA. The CDR3 region is CASSSRSGSQETQYF. CDR3 sequence (DNA): TGTGCCAGCAGCTCTAGGAGCGGGAGCCAAGAGACCCAGTACTTC.

The chain recombines TRBV4-2 with TRBJ1-2; maybe TRBD1 (5 bases). The CDR3 has 15 amino acids. V lost 2 bases and J lost 4, with 14 bases in between. Germline V gives CDR1 LGHNA, CDR2 YNFKEQ. The CDR3 protein is CASSQPSSRGYGYTF. The CDR3 DNA follows: TGTGCCAGCAGCCAACCCTCGTCTAGGGGCTATGGCTACACCTTC.

The count of this clone is one. The chain has TRBV7-2 and TRBJ1-6, with TRBD1 matching over 8 bases. Trimming took 3 bases from V and 6 from J; bases not matched to a gene: 7. Germline-derived CDR1 and CDR2 are SGHTA and FQGNSA. The CDR3 extends over 16 amino acids. The CDR3 DNA reads TGTGCCAGCAGCTTGACCTCGGACAGGGTTAATTCACCCCTCCACTTT. Translation: CASSLTSDRVNSPLHF.

The chain recombines TRBV10-3 with TRBJ2-1; TRBD2 agrees at 10 bases. Germline CDR1 ENHRY, CDR2 SYGVKD. Unmatched junction bases numbered 13, after V lost 4 bases and J lost 10 bases. This CDR3 region has 16 residues. This CDR3 is CAISAGTSENGGEQFF. CDR3 nucleotide sequence: TGTGCCATCAGTGCCGGGACTAGCGAAAACGGGGGAGAGCAGTTCTTC.

The chain combines TRBV27 with TRBJ2-7; no firm D call. Trimming cost V 5 bases and J 3 bases, with 14 bases left between them. This CDR3 contains 14 residues. Germline CDR1 MNHEY, CDR2 SMNVEV (reference sequence). CDR3 loop: CASSRTLSSYEQYV. The CDR3 DNA reads as TGTGCCAGCAGTCGCACCCTCTCCAGCTACGAGCAGTACGTC.

The CDR3 nucleotides are TGTGCCAGCAGGCAAGCGTGGAGCAATCAGCCCCAGCATTTT. Translation gives CASRQAWSNQPQHF. The chain joins TRBV6-6 to TRBJ1-5; no clear D gene. Trimming shortened V by 6 bases and J by 1 base, and 10 bases separated the two germline ends. This CDR3 contains 14 residues. CDR1 and CDR2 (germline): MNHNY, SVGAGI (reference sequence).

This CDR3 is CASRETGEGDTQYF. CDR3 DNA sequence: TGTGCCAGCAGAGAGACAGGGGAAGGGGATACGCAGTATTTT. This chain uses TRBV6-5 with TRBJ2-3; 8 nucleotides match TRBD1. V gave up 6 bases and J gave up 6 bases; unmatched junction bases: 8. CDR1 MNHEY and CDR2 SVGAGI come from the germline V gene. The CDR3 is made up of 14 amino acids.

The chain recombines TRBV11-2 with TRBJ2-4, with TRBD1 as a possible D gene (5 bases). The germline CDR1 and CDR2 sequences are SGHAT and FQNNGV. CDR3 length: 14 residues. Trimming pared 5 bases from V and 10 bases from J, leaving 18 bases between. In DNA, the CDR3 is TGTGCCAGCAGCCTCGGCAGGGTCCCAGCGATTCAGTACTTC. The encoded protein is CASSLGRVPAIQYF.

V gene TRBV28 combines with J gene TRBJ1-1; D ambiguous. V was clipped by 6 bases and J by 1 base, with 12 bases between them. The germline gives CDR1 MDHEN, CDR2 SYDVKM. This CDR3 spans 14 amino acids. The CDR3, as DNA: TGTGCCAGCAGCCGCGCCGGATCGAACACTGAAGCTTTCTTT. This gives the protein CASSRAGSNTEAFF. Complete variable domain (other parts from reference TRBV28 and TRBJ1-1): DVKVTQSSRYLVKRTGEKVFLECVQDMDHENMFWYRQDPGLGLRLIYFSYDVKMKEKGDIPEGYSVSREKKERFSLILESASTNQTSMYLCASSRAGSNTEAFFGQGTRLTVV.

V usage is TRBV4-3 and J usage is TRBJ2-3; 8 bases are a match to TRBD1. Germline assignment: CDR1 LGHNA and CDR2 YSLEER. CDR3 length equals 16 residues. The J segment lost 4 bases and the V segment lost 1 base, leaving 7 bases of the junction unmatched. In DNA, the CDR3 is TGCGCCAGCAGCCAAGGCCAGGGGGCTACACCAGATACGCAGTATTTT. Protein sequence: CASSQGQGATPDTQYF.

The V and J genes are TRBV10-1 and TRBJ2-2; TRBD1 matches at 9 bases. V dropped 8 bases and J dropped 5; count of bases not matched to a gene: 9. CDR1 and CDR2 from the germline V gene are WNHNN and SYGVQD (reference sequence). The CDR3 consists of 15 residues. The CDR3 DNA sequence: TGCGCCAGCTCGAGACCGGGACAGGGAACCGGGGAGCTGTTTTTT. Amino acids: CASSRPGQGTGELFF.

V and J are TRBV5-1 and TRBJ2-1; D remains ambiguous. CDR1 and CDR2 from the germline V gene are SGHRS and YFSETQ. Trimming took off 5 bases at V and 4 bases at J, with 4 bases between the two ends. The CDR3 covers 11 residues. CDR3: CASRYYNEQFF. CDR3 nucleotides: TGCGCCAGCAGGTATTACAATGAGCAGTTCTTC. The full variable domain, with the rest looked up from reference TRBV5-1 and TRBJ2-1, is KAGVTQTPRYLIKTRGQQVTLSCSPISGHRSVSWYQQTPGQGLQFLFEYFSETQRNKGNFPGRFSGRQFSNSRSEMNVSTLELGDSALYLCASRYYNEQFFGPGTRLTVL.

This chain connects TRBV5-4 to TRBJ2-1; tentative D call: TRBD2 (6 bases). The CDR3 length is 17 residues. In germline, CDR1 is SGHNT, CDR2 YYREEE (reference sequence). The germline V and J ends were trimmed by 1 base and 4 bases, with 18 bases remaining between them. The CDR3 DNA reads TGTGCCAGCAGCTTGTCTGGGGGAGCGGGTATATACAATGAGCAGTTCTTC. Residues: CASSLSGGAGIYNEQFF.

The rearrangement uses TRBV28 and TRBJ1-1; D is unclear. The V end lost 1 base, the J end lost 4 bases, and 10 bases lay between the germline ends. The germline CDR1 and CDR2 sequences are MDHEN and SYDVKM. The CDR3 covers 14 residues. The CDR3 here is CASSLSSEATEAFF. In nucleotides, the CDR3 is TGTGCCAGCAGTTTATCTTCGGAGGCCACTGAAGCTTTCTTT.

The chain employs TRBV5-6 and TRBJ2-7; D gene unclear. This CDR3 contains 14 residues. Looked up from germline, CDR1 is SGHDT and CDR2 is YYEEEE. V was trimmed by 7 bases and J by 0 bases, leaving 14 bases between them. The CDR3 spells CASAFGFGSYEQYF. As DNA, the CDR3 is TGTGCCAGCGCGTTTGGGTTTGGCTCCTACGAGCAGTACTTC.

In DNA, the CDR3 is TGCGCCAGCAGCCAAGACACGGGGGGTAGATATGGCTACACCTTC. This encodes CASSQDTGGRYGYTF. This chain uses TRBV4-1 with TRBJ1-2; tentative D call: TRBD1 (5 bases). The CDR3 covers 15 residues. The germline V gene has CDR1 MGHRA and CDR2 YSYEKL. The V end was cut by 0 bases, the J end by 5 bases, with 13 bases between.

In its sample, this clone was seen a few times. The chain joins TRBV7-2 to TRBJ2-7; D gene ambiguous. Per the germline V gene, CDR1 is SGHTA and CDR2 is FQGNSA. The ends were cut back, 0 bases at V and 2 bases at J, with 8 bases in the middle. CDR3 length: 14 amino acids. The CDR3 DNA reads TGTGCCAGCAGCTTAGCCGCGCCCACCTACGAGCAGTACTTC. Translating it yields CASSLAAPTYEQYF.

This clone was counted a few times. The rearrangement joins TRBV12-3 or TRBV12-4 to TRBJ1-2, with no clear D. V was clipped by 3 bases and J by 2 bases, with 7 bases between them. The CDR3 sequence is 13 residues long. CDR3 sequence reads: CASSLEGNYGYTF. As DNA, the CDR3 is TGTGCCAGCAGTTTGGAAGGGAACTATGGCTACACCTTC.

The chain carries TRBV28 and TRBJ1-4; D gene uncertain. CDR1 is MDHEN, CDR2 SYDVKM, per germline. Trimming cost V 2 bases and J 7 bases, with 8 bases left between them. There are 13 residues in the CDR3. CDR3 sequence reads: CASSLTLSEKLFF. CDR3 nucleotide sequence: TGTGCCAGCAGTTTAACGTTGAGTGAAAAACTGTTTTTT.

The chain links TRBV4-1 to TRBJ2-3, with D perhaps matching TRBD2 (6 bases). V was trimmed by 2 bases and J by 6 bases, leaving 18 bases between them. The CDR3 is made up of 16 amino acids. Germline CDR1 reads MGHRA; CDR2 reads YSYEKL. Here the CDR3 reads CASSQFIATSRDTQYF. The CDR3 DNA reads TGCGCCAGCAGCCAATTTATAGCTACTAGCCGGGATACGCAGTATTTT.

This clone was counted only a few times. The rearrangement uses TRBV15 and TRBJ1-1; D is perhaps TRBD1 (5 bases). This CDR3 contains 16 residues. Germline V lookup: CDR1 LNHNV, CDR2 YYDKDF (reference sequence). Trimming stripped 0 bases from V and 6 bases from J, with 17 bases between. The CDR3 spells CATSRDHGAGSSEAFF. Written as DNA, the CDR3 is TGTGCCACCAGCAGAGATCACGGGGCAGGGAGCTCTGAAGCTTTCTTT.

This clone occurred once. The chain links TRBV4-3 to TRBJ1-4; maybe TRBD1 (6 bases). The CDR3 runs to 16 residues. V shed 1 base and J shed 5 bases, with 14 bases lying between them. Germline CDR1 LGHNA, CDR2 YSLEER. The CDR3 DNA follows: TGCGCCAGCAGCCAAGGATTGACAGGCTTAAATGAAAAACTGTTTTTT. Translating it yields CASSQGLTGLNEKLFF.

J is TRBJ2-6 and V is TRBV10-1; no definite D call. V lost 5 bases, J lost 5 bases, and 19 bases lay in between. The CDR3 sequence is 17 residues long. Germline CDR1 reads WNHNN; CDR2 reads SYGVQD (reference sequence). CDR3 DNA: TGCGCCAGCAGTTCGACCGCCGCACAAAGTCGGGCCAACGTCCTGACTTTC. Translation: CASSSTAAQSRANVLTF.

The chain joins TRBV5-4 to TRBJ2-7; 10 bases map to TRBD2. The CDR3 consists of 15 residues. Germline-derived CDR1 and CDR2 are SGHNT and YYREEE (reference sequence). Trimming at V came to 3 bases and at J to 5 bases, leaving 8 bases not matched to a gene. The CDR3 region is CASSWGAGGWNEQYF. DNA of the CDR3: TGTGCCAGCAGCTGGGGAGCGGGAGGGTGGAACGAGCAGTACTTC.

In its sample, this clone was seen once. The chain employs TRBV27 and TRBJ2-7, with 8 bases identical to TRBD2. Germline assignment: CDR1 MNHEY and CDR2 SMNVEV (reference sequence). The junction had 2 bases not matched to a gene; V was cut back by 6 bases and J by 1 base. This CDR3 comprises 13 residues. The CDR3 nucleotides are TGTGCCAGCAGGGGCGGGGGGTCCTACGAGCAGTACGTC. This codes for CASRGGGSYEQYV.

In this sample, this clone turned up a few times. The V and J genes are TRBV5-1 and TRBJ1-1; D unclear. Looked up from germline, CDR1 is SGHRS and CDR2 is YFSETQ. The CDR3 has 14 residues. V was cut by 1 base and J by 3 bases, with 10 bases left in between. The CDR3 loop is CASSLTESYTEAFF. DNA for the CDR3: TGCGCCAGCAGCTTGACGGAGAGCTACACTGAAGCTTTCTTT. Drawing the rest from reference TRBV5-1 and TRBJ1-1, the complete variable domain is KAGVTQTPRYLIKTRGQQVTLSCSPISGHRSVSWYQQTPGQGLQFLFEYFSETQRNKGNFPGRFSGRQFSNSRSEMNVSTLELGDSALYLCASSLTESYTEAFFGQGTRLTVV.

The genes are TRBV7-9 and TRBJ2-2; weak D call: TRBD1 (5 bases). Germline V gives CDR1 SEHNR, CDR2 FQNEAQ (reference sequence). This CDR3 is built from 13 residues. V lost 5 bases to trimming and J lost 8 bases, with 12 bases between them. CDR3 region: CASSPRQTGELFF. DNA for the CDR3: TGTGCCAGCAGCCCTCGACAGACTGGGGAGCTGTTTTTT.

The chain is built from TRBV4-1 and TRBJ2-5; tentatively, D is TRBD2 (5 bases). V was clipped by 4 bases and J by 1 base, with 16 bases between them. CDR3 length: 16 amino acids. CDR1 is MGHRA and CDR2 is YSYEKL in the germline V gene. The CDR3 loop reads CASSPAPNGIQETQYF. The CDR3 bases are TGCGCCAGCAGCCCGGCACCTAACGGGATCCAAGAGACCCAGTACTTC.

The rearrangement joins TRBV19 to TRBJ1-1, with 7 bases lining up with TRBD1. The CDR3 contains 18 residues. Per germline, CDR1 LNHDA and CDR2 SQIVND (reference sequence). V dropped 1 base and J dropped 0; count of bases not matched to a gene: 11. The CDR3 nucleotides are TGTGCCAGTAGTATAGCCCCCGCGCAGGGGGACTTGAACACTGAAGCTTTCTTT. Translating gives CASSIAPAQGDLNTEAFF.